These 2 T cell receptor beta chains were all obtained from the same sample, sequenced in a study of beta chain features in type 1 diabetes. Expressed TCRB transcripts were sequenced, since all the RNA that had been isolated was reverse transcribed. Only in-frame clones appear in the TCRdb table, and some are missing; sequencing was by immunoSEQ multiplex PCR. The sample records around 15,000 clones, 45% to 55% being singletons. Sequenced sample: stem cell memory CD4+ T cells from blood. The origin of the receptors is a young woman in good health.

The chain employs TRBV29-1 and TRBJ2-5; maybe TRBD2 (5 bases). From germline, CDR1 is SQVTM and CDR2 ANQGSEA. V was cut by 4 bases and J by 5 bases, with 8 bases left in between. CDR3 length equals 11 residues. CDR3 bases: TGCAGCGTTGGCGGGTGGGAGACCCAGTACTTC. It codes for CSVGGWETQYF.

J is TRBJ2-3 and V is TRBV29-1; D not resolved. The CDR3 is made up of 14 amino acids. Germline CDR1 reads SQVTM; CDR2 reads ANQGSEA. V dropped 3 bases and J dropped 7 bases, with 17 bases sitting between them. This chain's CDR3 is CSVDVTMTTNTQYF. CDR3 DNA sequence: TGCAGCGTTGATGTGACGATGACAACAAATACGCAGTATTTT.